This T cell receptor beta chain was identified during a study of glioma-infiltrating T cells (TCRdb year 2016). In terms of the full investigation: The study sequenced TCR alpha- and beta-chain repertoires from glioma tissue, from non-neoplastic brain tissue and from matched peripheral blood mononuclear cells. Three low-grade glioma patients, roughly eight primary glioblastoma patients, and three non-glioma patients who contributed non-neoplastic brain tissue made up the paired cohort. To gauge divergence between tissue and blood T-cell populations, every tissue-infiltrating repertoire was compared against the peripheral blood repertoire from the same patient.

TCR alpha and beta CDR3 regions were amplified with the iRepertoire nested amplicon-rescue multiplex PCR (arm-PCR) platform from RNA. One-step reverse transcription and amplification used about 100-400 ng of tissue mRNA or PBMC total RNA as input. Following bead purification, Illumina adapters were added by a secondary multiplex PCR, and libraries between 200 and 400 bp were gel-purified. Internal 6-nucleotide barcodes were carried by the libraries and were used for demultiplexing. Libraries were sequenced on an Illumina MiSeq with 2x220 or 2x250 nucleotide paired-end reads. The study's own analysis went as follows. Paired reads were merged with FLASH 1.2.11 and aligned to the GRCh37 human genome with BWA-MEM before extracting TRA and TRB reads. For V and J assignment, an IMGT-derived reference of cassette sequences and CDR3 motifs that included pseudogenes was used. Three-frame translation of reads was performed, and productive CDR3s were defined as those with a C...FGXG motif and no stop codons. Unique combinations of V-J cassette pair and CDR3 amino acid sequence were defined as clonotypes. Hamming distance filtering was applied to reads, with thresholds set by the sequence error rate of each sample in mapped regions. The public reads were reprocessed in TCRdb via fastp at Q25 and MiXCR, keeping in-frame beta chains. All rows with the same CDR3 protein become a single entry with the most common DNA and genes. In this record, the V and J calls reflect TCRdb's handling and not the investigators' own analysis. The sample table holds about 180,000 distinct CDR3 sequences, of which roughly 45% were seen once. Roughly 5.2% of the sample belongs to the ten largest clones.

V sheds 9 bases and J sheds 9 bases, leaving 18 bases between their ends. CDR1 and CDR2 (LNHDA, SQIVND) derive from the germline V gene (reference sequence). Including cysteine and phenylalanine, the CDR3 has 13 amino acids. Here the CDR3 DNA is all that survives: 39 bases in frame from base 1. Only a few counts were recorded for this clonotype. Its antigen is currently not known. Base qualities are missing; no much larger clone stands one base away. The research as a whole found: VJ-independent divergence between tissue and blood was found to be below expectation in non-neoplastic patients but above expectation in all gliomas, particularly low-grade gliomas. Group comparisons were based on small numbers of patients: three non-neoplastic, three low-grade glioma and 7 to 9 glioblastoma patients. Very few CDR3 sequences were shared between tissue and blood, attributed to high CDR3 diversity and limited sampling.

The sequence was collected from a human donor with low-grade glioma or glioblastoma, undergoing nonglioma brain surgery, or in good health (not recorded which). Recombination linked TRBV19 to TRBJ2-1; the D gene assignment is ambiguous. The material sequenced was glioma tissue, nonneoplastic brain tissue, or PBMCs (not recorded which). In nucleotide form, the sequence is TGTGCCAGCAAAAGATCTCCCGGGCCTGAGCAGTTCTTC. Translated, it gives CASKRSPGPEQFF.